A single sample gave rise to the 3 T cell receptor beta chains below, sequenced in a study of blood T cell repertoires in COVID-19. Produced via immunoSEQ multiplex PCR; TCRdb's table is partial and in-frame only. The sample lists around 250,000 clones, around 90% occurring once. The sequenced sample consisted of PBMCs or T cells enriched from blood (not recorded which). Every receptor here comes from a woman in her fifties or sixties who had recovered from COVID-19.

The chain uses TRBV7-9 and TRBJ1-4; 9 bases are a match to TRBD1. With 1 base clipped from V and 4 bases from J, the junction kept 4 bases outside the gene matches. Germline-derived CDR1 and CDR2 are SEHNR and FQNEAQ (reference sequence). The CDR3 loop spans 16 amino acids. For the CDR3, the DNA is TGTGCCAGCAGCTTAGAAAACAGGGGGCTTAATGAAAAACTGTTTTTT. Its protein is CASSLENRGLNEKLFF.

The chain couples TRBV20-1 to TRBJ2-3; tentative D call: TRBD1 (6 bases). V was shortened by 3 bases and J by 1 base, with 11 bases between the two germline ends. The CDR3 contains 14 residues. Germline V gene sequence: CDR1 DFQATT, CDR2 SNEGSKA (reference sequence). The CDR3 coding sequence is TGCAGTGCTAGTAGACAGGCGCGCACAGATACGCAGTATTTT. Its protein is CSASRQARTDTQYF.

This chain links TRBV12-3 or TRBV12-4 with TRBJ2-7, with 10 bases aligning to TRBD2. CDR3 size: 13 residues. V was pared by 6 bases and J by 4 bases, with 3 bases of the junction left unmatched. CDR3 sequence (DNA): TGTGCCAGCAGGACTAGCGGGCTGTACGAGCAGTACTTC. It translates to CASRTSGLYEQYF.